This note documents a single T cell receptor beta chain sequence. Its target is not known. The sample comes from a study of T cell responses to AZD1222 COVID-19 vaccine. On the study more broadly: Pooled samples include second doses given at about 4 or 12 weeks. Study-wide results and limits: Two AZD1222 doses significantly raised spike-specific TCR breadth and depth over controls. The span of vaccine-associated CD4 TCRs extended across spike, with dominance at 160-218 and 743-854. Repertoire sampling happened only post peak T cell response.

Method: immunoSEQ multiplex PCR; TCRdb's copy keeps in-frame clones and lacks some. The sample lists 90,000 to 120,000 clones; around 96% were seen once. Germline assignment: CDR1 MDHEN and CDR2 SYDVKM. The CDR3 spans 17 residues. Trimming pared 1 base from V and 4 bases from J, leaving 19 bases between. The rearrangement links TRBV28 to TRBJ1-2; possibly TRBD1 for D (6 bases). The clonotype was recovered from an adult in good health. The sample here was peripheral blood, taken on day 0 of AZD1222 vaccination. The chain's CDR3 is CASSLSPVGGRFYGYTF. The CDR3 DNA reads as TGTGCCAGCAGTTTATCCCCAGTGGGGGGGCGCTTCTATGGCTACACCTTC.